A single sample is the source of the 8 T cell receptor beta chains below, sequenced in a study of T-cell memory formation after mild COVID-19. TCRdb reanalysed the 5' RACE reads using MiXCR and keeps one entry per CDR3 protein. The sample carries around 340,000 distinct CDR3 sequences, around 21% recorded once. The sequencing input was PBMCs or a T cell subset sorted from them (not recorded which). The receptors derive from an adult woman who had mild COVID-19 (a few samples of this study predate the infection). Cell type and time point are not known.

This clonotype was detected only a few times. The chain employs TRBV20-1 and TRBJ2-3, with a tentative D call TRBD1 (6 bases). Germline V CDR1 and CDR2: DFQATT, SNEGSKA (reference sequence). Trimming removed 4 bases from V and 0 bases from J, with 11 bases in between. The CDR3 has 14 amino acids. The CDR3 DNA sequence: TGCAGTGCTAACACAGGGAGAAGCACAGATACGCAGTATTTT. Protein sequence: CSANTGRSTDTQYF.

This clonotype was observed many times. The chain carries TRBV4-2 and TRBJ1-1; D is uncertain. The CDR3 is made up of 13 amino acids. The V gene's germline CDR1 is LGHNA and CDR2 YNFKEQ. Deletions cut 1 base from V and 5 bases from J, with 8 bases between. CDR3 region: CASSQGGRTEAFF. The CDR3 nucleotides read TGTGCCAGCAGCCAAGGGGGTAGGACTGAAGCTTTCTTT.

The chain carries TRBV4-2 and TRBJ2-7; TRBD2 aligns across 9 bases. The CDR3 spans 18 residues. J gave up 2 bases and V 1 base, and 12 bases lay outside the gene matches. The germline V gene encodes CDR1 LGHNA and CDR2 YNFKEQ. As DNA, the CDR3 is TGTGCCAGCAGCCAAGGTCATACGGCGGGAGGGGGCCCCTACGAGCAGTACTTC. This sequence encodes CASSQGHTAGGGPYEQYF.

The chain is built from TRBV7-6 and TRBJ1-2, with 11 bases identical to TRBD1. The V segment lost 4 bases and the J segment 6 bases; nucleotides outside the gene matches: 7. In germline, CDR1 is SGHVS, CDR2 FNYEAQ. The CDR3 is 15 amino acids. Here the CDR3 reads CASSSWTGGWDGYTF. In DNA, the CDR3 is TGTGCCAGCAGCTCCTGGACAGGGGGCTGGGATGGCTACACCTTC.

The J gene is TRBJ1-2, the V gene TRBV30; unclear D gene. The CDR3 contains 12 residues. From germline, CDR1 is GTSNPN and CDR2 SVGIG (reference sequence). Trimming left V 2 bases short and J 10 bases short, with 14 bases between. The CDR3, as DNA: TGTGCCTGGAGTCCCCTCCCTACCCTCTACACCTTC. This encodes CAWSPLPTLYTF. Looking up the rest from reference TRBV30 and TRBJ1-2 gives the full variable domain: SQTIHQWPATLVQPVGSPLSLECTVEGTSNPNLYWYRQAAGRGLQLLFYSVGIGQISSEVPQNLSASRPQDRQFILSSKKLLLSDSGFYLCAWSPLPTLYTFGSGTRLTVV.

V usage is TRBV2 and J usage is TRBJ2-7; 8 nucleotides line up with TRBD2. This CDR3 is built from 17 residues. Germline V gene data show CDR1 as SNHLY and CDR2 as FYNNEI. The junction had 19 bases not matched to a gene; V was cut back by 5 bases and J by 7 bases. The CDR3: CASSPTVAGLKVGEQYF. For the CDR3, the DNA is TGTGCCAGCAGTCCAACCGTAGCGGGATTGAAGGTGGGGGAGCAGTACTTC.

This rearrangement joins TRBV6-2 or TRBV6-3 to TRBJ2-1, with 9 bases fitting TRBD2. CDR1 is MNHEY and CDR2 is SVGEGT in the germline V gene. The CDR3 length is 18 residues. V dropped 4 bases and J dropped 0; count of bases not matched to a gene: 10. The CDR3 coding sequence is TGTGCCAGCAGTTCCTTACTTCAAGCGGGAGGCTCCTACAATGAGCAGTTCTTC. Its translation: CASSSLLQAGGSYNEQFF.

This chain joins TRBV6-1 and TRBJ1-2; D is possibly TRBD1 (6 bases). CDR1 MNHNS and CDR2 SASEGT come from the germline V gene. V gave up 3 bases and J gave up 5 bases, with 10 bases separating them. The CDR3 length is 13 residues. CDR3 nucleotide sequence: TGTGCCAGCAGTGAGCAGGGGTTGTATGGCTACACCTTC. It codes for CASSEQGLYGYTF.